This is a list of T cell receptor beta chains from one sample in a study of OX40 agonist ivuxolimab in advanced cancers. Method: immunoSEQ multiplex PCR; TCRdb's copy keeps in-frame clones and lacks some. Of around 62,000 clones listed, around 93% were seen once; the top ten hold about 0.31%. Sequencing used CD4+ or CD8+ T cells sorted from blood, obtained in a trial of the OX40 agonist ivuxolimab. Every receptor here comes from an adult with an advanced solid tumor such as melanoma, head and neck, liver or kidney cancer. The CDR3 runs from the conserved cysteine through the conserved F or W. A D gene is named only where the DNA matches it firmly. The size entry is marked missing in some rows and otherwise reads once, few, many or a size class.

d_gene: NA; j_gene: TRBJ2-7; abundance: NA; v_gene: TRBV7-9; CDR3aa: CASSLVAAYEQYF; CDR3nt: TGTGCCAGCAGCTTAGTTGCCGCTTACGAGCAGTACTTC
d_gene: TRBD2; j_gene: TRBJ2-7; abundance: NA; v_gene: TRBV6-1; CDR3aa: CASSAQYGGSEYEQYF; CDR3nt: TGTGCCAGCAGTGCGCAATACGGGGGGTCGGAGTACGAGCAGTACTTC
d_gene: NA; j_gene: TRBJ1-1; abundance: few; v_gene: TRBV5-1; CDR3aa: CASSLSLGGTEAFF; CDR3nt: TGCGCCAGCAGCTTGAGCTTGGGCGGGACTGAAGCTTTCTTT
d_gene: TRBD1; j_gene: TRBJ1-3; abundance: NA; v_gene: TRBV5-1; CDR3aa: CASSLGRDRSSGNTIYF; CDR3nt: TGCGCCAGCAGCTTGGGCCGGGACAGGTCCTCTGGAAACACCATATATTTT
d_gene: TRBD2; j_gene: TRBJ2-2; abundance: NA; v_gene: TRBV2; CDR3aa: CASSSSGSGAGELFF; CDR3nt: TGTGCCAGCAGCTCCAGCGGGAGTGGGGCCGGGGAGCTGTTTTTT
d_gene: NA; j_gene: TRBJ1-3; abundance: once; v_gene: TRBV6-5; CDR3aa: CASSAAAYSGNTIYF; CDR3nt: TGTGCCAGCAGCGCCGCCGCCTACTCTGGAAACACCATATATTTT
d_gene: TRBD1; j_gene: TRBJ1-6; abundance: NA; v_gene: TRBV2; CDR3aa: CASRPGQGYNSPLHF; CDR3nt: TGTGCCAGCAGACCAGGACAGGGCTATAATTCACCCCTCCACTTT
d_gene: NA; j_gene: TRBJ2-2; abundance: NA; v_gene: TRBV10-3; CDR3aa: CAISESRQDTGELFF; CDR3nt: TGTGCCATCAGTGAGTCGAGACAGGACACCGGGGAGCTGTTTTTT
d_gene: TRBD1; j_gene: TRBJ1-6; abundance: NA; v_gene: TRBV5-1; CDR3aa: CASSVDRVINSPLHF; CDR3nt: TGCGCCAGCAGCGTGGACAGGGTGATTAATTCACCCCTCCACTTT
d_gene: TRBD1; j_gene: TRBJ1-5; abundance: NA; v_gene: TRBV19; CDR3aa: CASTTTGGSKPQHF; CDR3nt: TGTGCCAGTACAACGACAGGGGGGTCTAAGCCCCAGCATTTT
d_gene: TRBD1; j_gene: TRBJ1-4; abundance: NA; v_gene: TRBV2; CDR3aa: CASSNRGLGNEKLFF; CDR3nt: TGTGCCAGCAGCAACAGGGGGCTGGGGAATGAAAAACTGTTTTTT
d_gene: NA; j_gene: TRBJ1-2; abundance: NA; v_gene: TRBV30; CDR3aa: CAWSTNYGYTF; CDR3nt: TGTGCCTGGAGTACTAACTATGGCTACACCTTC
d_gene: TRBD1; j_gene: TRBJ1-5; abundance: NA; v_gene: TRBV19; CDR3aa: CASTDDRANNQPQHF; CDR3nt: TGTGCCAGTACCGACGACAGGGCCAACAATCAGCCCCAGCATTTT
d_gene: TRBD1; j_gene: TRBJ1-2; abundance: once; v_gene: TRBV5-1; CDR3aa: CASSHFPGQGASYGYTF; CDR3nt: TGCGCCAGCAGCCACTTCCCGGGACAGGGGGCCAGCTATGGCTACACCTTC
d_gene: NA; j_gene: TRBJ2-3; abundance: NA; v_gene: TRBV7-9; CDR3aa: CASSPGTSTDTQYF; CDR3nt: TGTGCCAGCAGCCCCGGGACTAGCACAGATACGCAGTATTTT